This T cell receptor (beta chain) was obtained from a study of siplizumab effects on memory and regulatory T cells. In regard to this clone: Antigen: not known.

The CDR3 runs 14 residues. Trimming stripped 8 bases from V and 0 bases from J, with 13 bases between. CDR1 is ENHRY, CDR2 SYGVKD, per germline. Study-wide points: Mapping to unstimulated subsets was achieved for only a minor fraction of alloreactive clones. Proliferating Tregs from siplizumab cultures lacked functional confirmation of suppression. There appeared to be greater diversity in naive T cells than in memory cells, and naive T cells seemed major contributors to the alloresponse.

Assay used: immunoSEQ multiplex PCR; TCRdb lists only in-frame clones, some missing. In the table there are some 87,000 clones, 75% to 90% of which are singletons. V usage is TRBV10-3 and J usage is TRBJ1-2, with a tentative D call TRBD1 (5 bases). The source of this sequence is a human donor in good health. Input material: CD4+ T cells sorted from blood. The DNA for the CDR3 is TGTGCCATCGGGGGGAGGGGATCTAACTATGGCTACACCTTC. Amino acid sequence: CAIGGRGSNYGYTF.